The following is a T cell receptor beta chain sequence with its context. Produced via immunoSEQ multiplex PCR; TCRdb's table is partial and in-frame only. The profile shows under 100,000 clones, approximately 92% of them singletons. This record belongs to a study of blood T cell repertoires in COVID-19. Study overall: T cells, B-cell-depleted T cells, or PBMCs supplied cDNA or gDNA.

The sequence was collected from a woman aged 55-70 years with active COVID-19. The material sequenced was peripheral blood.

As DNA, the CDR3 is TGTGCCAGCAGCTTACTCAGGGCTCAGCCCCAGCATTTT. Protein sequence: CASSLLRAQPQHF. The gene calls are TRBV7-2 and TRBJ1-5; D might be TRBD1 (5 bases). The CDR3 totals 13 residues. With 2 bases removed from V and 6 bases from J, the gap between germline ends came to 8 bases. CDR1 and CDR2 (germline): SGHTA, FQGNSA.